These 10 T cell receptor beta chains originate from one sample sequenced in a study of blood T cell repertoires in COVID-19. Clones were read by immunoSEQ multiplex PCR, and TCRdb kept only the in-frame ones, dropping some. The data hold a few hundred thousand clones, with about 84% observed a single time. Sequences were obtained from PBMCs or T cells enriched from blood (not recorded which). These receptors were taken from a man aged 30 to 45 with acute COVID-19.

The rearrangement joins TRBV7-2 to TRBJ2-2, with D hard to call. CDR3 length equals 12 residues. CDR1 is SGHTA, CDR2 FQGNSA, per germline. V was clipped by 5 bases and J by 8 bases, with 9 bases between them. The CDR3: CASSHPRGELFF. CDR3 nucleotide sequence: TGTGCCAGCAGCCACCCTAGAGGGGAGCTGTTTTTT.

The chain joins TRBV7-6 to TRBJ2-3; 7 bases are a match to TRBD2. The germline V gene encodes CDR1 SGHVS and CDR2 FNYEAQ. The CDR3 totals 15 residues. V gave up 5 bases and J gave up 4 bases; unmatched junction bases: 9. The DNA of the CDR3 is TGTGCCAGCAGCCGACTAGCCCGACTTCCAGATACGCAGTATTTT. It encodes CASSRLARLPDTQYF.

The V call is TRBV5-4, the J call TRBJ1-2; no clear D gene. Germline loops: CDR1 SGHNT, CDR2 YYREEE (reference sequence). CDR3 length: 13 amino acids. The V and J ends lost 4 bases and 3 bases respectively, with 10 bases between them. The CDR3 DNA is TGTGCCAGCAGCCTTAGAGAGGACTATGGCTACACCTTC. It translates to CASSLREDYGYTF.

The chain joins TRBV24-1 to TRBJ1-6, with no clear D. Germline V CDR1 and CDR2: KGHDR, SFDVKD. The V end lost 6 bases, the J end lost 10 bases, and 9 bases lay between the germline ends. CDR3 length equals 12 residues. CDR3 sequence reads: CATSRGSSPLHF. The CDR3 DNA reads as TGTGCCACCAGTCGCGGGTCCTCACCCCTCCACTTT.

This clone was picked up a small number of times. CDR3 in DNA: TGCGCCAGCAGTCATCCGAGACAGGGGGGAAAGTCAGATACGCAGTATTTT. Protein product: CASSHPRQGGKSDTQYF. This chain connects TRBV23-1 to TRBJ2-3; TRBD1 aligns across 9 bases. TRBV23-1 is treated as an ORF (open reading frame) with a function not yet certain. V was clipped by 3 bases and J by 4 bases; unmatched bases: 11. This CDR3 is built from 17 residues.

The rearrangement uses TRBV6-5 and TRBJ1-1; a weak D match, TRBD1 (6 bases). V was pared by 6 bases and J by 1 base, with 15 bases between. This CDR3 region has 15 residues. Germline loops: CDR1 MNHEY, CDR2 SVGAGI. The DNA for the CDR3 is TGTGCCAGCAGAGGCGCAGGGGCGGGGAACACTGAAGCTTTCTTT. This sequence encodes CASRGAGAGNTEAFF.

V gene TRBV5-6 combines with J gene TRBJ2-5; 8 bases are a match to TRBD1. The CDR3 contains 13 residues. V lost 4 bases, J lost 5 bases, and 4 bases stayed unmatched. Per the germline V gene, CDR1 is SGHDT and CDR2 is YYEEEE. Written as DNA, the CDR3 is TGTGCCAGCAGCGGTAACAGGGGGGAGACCCAGTACTTC. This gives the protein CASSGNRGETQYF.

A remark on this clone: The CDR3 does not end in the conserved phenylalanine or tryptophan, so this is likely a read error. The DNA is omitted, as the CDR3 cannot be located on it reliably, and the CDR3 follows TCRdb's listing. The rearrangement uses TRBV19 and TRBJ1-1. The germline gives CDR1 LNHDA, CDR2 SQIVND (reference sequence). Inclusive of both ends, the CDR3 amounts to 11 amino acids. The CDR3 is CASRNLYGVTL.

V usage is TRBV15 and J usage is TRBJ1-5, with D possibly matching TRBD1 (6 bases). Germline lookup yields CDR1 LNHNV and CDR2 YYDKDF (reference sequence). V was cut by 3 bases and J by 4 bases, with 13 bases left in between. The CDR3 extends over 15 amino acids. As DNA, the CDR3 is TGTGCCACCAGCAGGGACAGCGAGCGTAATCAGCCCCAGCATTTT. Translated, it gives CATSRDSERNQPQHF.

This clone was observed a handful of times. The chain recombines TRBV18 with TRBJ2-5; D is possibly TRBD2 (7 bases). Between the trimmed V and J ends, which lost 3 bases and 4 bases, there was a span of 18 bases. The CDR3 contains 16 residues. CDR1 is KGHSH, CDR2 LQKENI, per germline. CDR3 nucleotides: TGTGCCAGCTCACCGTCCTTGAGGGGGGGCCGAGAGACCCAGTACTTC. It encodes CASSPSLRGGRETQYF.